This TCR beta chain was found in a study of cytomegalovirus exposure and HLA in healthy donors. Points on this clone: Its target is unknown.

A multiplex PCR was run with 60 Vbeta primers and 13 Jbeta primers. Clones were read by immunoSEQ multiplex PCR, and TCRdb kept only the in-frame ones, dropping some. The sample holds under 110,000 clones, roughly 82% seen once. Overall study findings and caveats: Later analysis demonstrated an association between a missense DCLRE1C variant and TCR beta V- and J-gene trimming. Among donors in an Asian-associated ancestry cluster, a later analysis reportedly found fewer N-insertions than the roughly 680-donor mean. Based on reports, TCR beta sequences accurately predicted HLA-A and HLA-B alleles for most subjects.

CDR1 is SEHNR and CDR2 is FQNEAQ in the germline V gene (reference sequence). This CDR3 spans 17 amino acids. With 1 base clipped from V and 0 bases from J, the junction kept 0 bases outside the gene matches. This receptor was taken from a man aged 45-65 years in good health and CMV-seronegative. The sequenced sample consisted of PBMCs. The chain couples TRBV7-9 to TRBJ2-6; 10 bases are a match to TRBD2. This CDR3 is CASSLERGGSGANVLTF. Here the CDR3 DNA reads TGTGCCAGCAGCTTAGAGCGGGGGGGCTCTGGGGCCAACGTCCTGACTTTC. Using reference TRBV7-9 and TRBJ2-6 for the parts outside the CDR3, the full variable domain is DTGVSQNPRHKITKRGQNVTFRCDPISEHNRLYWYRQTLGQGPEFLTYFQNEAQLEKSRLLSDRFSAERPKGSFSTLEIQRTEQGDSAMYLCASSLERGGSGANVLTFGAGSRLTVL.